This passage covers 6 T cell receptor beta chains from one sample sequenced in a study of monozygotic twins with inflammatory bowel disease. TCRdb reprocessed the 5' RACE reads and reports one entry per CDR3 protein, with no DNA. The sample table sets out around 100,000 distinct CDR3 sequences. Sequenced material: blood. These receptors came from a human donor with ulcerative colitis or Crohn's disease, or a healthy co-twin of an affected twin (not recorded which).

The chain joins TRBV4-3 to TRBJ1-2; as DNA is missing, the TRBD1 call by TCRdb cannot be tested. Germline loops: CDR1 LGHNA, CDR2 YSLEER. The CDR3 contains 14 residues. CDR3 in amino acids: CASSQVGGNYGYTF.

The rearrangement uses TRBV28 and TRBJ1-2; TCRdb gives TRBD1 as the D gene, but with no DNA this cannot be confirmed. Germline-derived CDR1 and CDR2 are MDHEN and SYDVKM. This CDR3 contains 15 residues. CDR3 residues: CASSPTGTIIYGYTF.

The V call is TRBV12-3 or TRBV12-4, the J call TRBJ2-7; TCRdb's D call, TRBD1, is unchecked because there is no DNA. This CDR3 spans 15 amino acids. Here the CDR3 reads CASSSRSGSGYEQYF.

The genes are TRBV7-2 and TRBJ2-7; TCRdb's D call of TRBD2 is untestable without DNA. Germline CDR1 and CDR2: SGHTA and FQGNSA. The CDR3 covers 15 residues. CDR3 sequence: CASSRTSGLAYEQYF.

V is TRBV5-1 and J is TRBJ1-2. CDR3 length: 16 residues. Germline V lookup: CDR1 SGHRS, CDR2 YFSETQ. CDR3 sequence: CASSLDTGSANYGYTF.

This chain uses TRBV3-1 with TRBJ1-5; TCRdb's D call of TRBD1 is untestable without DNA. This CDR3 has 17 residues. CDR1 and CDR2 (germline): LGHDT, YNNKEL (reference sequence). The CDR3 protein is CASSPTVWPGSNQPQHF. Supplemented by reference TRBV3-1 and TRBJ1-5, the full variable domain reads DTAVSQTPKYLVTQMGNDKSIKCEQNLGHDTMYWYKQDSKKFLKIMFSYNNKELIINETVPNRFSPKSPDKAHLNLHINSLELGDSAVYFCASSPTVWPGSNQPQHFGDGTRLSIL.